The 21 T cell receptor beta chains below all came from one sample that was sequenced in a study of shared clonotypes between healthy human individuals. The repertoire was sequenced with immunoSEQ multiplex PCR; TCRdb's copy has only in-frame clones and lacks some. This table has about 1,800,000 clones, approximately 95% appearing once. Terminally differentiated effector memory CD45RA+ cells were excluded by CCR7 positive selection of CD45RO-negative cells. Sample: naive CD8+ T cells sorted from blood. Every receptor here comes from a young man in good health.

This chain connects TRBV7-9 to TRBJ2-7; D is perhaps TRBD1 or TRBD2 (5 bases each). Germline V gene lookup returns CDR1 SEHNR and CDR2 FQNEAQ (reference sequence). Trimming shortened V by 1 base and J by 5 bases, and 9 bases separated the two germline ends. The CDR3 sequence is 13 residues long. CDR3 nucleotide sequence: TGTGCCAGCAGCTTAGACGGGGCTAACGAGCAGTACTTC. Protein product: CASSLDGANEQYF.

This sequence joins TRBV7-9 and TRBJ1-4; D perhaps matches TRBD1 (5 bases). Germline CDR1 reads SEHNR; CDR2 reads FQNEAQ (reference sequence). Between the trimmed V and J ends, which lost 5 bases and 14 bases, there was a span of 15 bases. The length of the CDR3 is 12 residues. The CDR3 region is CASSEGEEGLFF. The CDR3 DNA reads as TGTGCCAGCAGCGAAGGGGAAGAGGGGCTGTTTTTT.

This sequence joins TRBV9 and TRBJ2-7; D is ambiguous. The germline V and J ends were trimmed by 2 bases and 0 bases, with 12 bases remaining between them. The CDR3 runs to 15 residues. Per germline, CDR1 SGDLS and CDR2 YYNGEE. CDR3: CASSVTAGRSYEQYF. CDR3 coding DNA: TGTGCCAGCAGCGTGACGGCAGGCCGCTCCTACGAGCAGTACTTC.

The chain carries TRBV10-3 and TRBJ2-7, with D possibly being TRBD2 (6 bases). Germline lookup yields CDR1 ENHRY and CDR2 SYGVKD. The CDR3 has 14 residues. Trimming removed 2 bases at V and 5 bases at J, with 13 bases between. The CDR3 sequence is CAISEATSMDEQYF. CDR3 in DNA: TGTGCCATCAGTGAGGCTACTAGCATGGACGAGCAGTACTTC.

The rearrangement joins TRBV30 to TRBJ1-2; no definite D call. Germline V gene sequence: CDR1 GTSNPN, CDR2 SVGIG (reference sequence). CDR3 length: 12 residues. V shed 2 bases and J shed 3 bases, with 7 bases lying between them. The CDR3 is CAWSTADYGYTF. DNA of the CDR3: TGTGCCTGGAGTACGGCCGACTATGGCTACACCTTC.

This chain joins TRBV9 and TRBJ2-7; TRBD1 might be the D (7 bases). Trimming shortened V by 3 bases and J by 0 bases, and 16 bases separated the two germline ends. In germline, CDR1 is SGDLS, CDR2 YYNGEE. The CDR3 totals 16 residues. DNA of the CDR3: TGTGCCAGCAGCGCCGGGGGACAGCCGAGCTCCTACGAGCAGTACTTC. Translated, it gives CASSAGGQPSSYEQYF.

In nucleotides, the CDR3 is TGCGCCAGCAGTCAATCTGCCCCGGGGGAGGATGGCTACACCTTC. Protein sequence: CASSQSAPGEDGYTF. J is TRBJ1-2 and V is TRBV23-1; the D gene is possibly TRBD1 (5 bases). TRBV23-1 is identified as an open reading frame with a role that is uncertain. CDR3 length: 15 residues. V lost 0 bases, J lost 6 bases, and 14 bases lay in between.

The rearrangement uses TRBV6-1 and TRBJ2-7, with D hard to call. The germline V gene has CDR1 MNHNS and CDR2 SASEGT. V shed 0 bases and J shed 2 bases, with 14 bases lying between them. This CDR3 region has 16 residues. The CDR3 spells CASSEASSGSPYEQYF. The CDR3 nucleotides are TGTGCCAGCAGTGAAGCGTCTTCGGGTTCCCCCTACGAGCAGTACTTC.

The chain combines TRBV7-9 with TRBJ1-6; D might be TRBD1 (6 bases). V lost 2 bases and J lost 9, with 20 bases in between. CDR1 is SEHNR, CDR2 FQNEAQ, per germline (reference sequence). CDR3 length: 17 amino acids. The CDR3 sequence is CASSLPRMAGAGSPLHF. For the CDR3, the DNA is TGTGCCAGCAGCTTACCGAGGATGGCGGGGGCCGGTTCACCCCTCCACTTT. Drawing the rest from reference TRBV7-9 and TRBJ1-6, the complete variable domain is DTGVSQNPRHKITKRGQNVTFRCDPISEHNRLYWYRQTLGQGPEFLTYFQNEAQLEKSRLLSDRFSAERPKGSFSTLEIQRTEQGDSAMYLCASSLPRMAGAGSPLHFGNGTRLTVT.

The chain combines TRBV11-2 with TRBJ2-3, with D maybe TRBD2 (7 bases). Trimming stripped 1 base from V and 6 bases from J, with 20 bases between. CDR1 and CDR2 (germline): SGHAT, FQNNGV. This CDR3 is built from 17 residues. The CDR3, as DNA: TGTGCCAGCAGCTTAGTCGCCGGCGGGGGCCTCACGGATACGCAGTATTTT. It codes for CASSLVAGGGLTDTQYF.

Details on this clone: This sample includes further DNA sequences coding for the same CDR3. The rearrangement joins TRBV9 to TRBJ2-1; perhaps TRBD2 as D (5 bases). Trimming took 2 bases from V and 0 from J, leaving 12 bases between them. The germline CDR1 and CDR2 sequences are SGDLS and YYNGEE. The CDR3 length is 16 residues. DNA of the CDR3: TGTGCCAGCAGCGTGGGAGTTCTGAGCTCCTACAATGAGCAGTTCTTC. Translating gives CASSVGVLSSYNEQFF.

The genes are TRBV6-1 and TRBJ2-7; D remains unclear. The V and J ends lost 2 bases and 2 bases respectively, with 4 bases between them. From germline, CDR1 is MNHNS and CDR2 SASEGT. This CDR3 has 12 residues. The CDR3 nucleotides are TGTGCCAGCAGTGAATCAGCCTACGAGCAGTACTTC. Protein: CASSESAYEQYF.

The CDR3 DNA reads TGTGCCAGCAGCTTGGGTTGGGGACTAGCGCTGGGGAATGAGCAGTTCTTC. The encoded protein is CASSLGWGLALGNEQFF. The chain links TRBV5-5 to TRBJ2-1; TRBD2 aligns across 10 bases. Germline V gene data show CDR1 as SGHKS and CDR2 as YYEKEE (reference sequence). The CDR3 has 17 residues. V was clipped by 0 bases and J by 7 bases; unmatched bases: 10.

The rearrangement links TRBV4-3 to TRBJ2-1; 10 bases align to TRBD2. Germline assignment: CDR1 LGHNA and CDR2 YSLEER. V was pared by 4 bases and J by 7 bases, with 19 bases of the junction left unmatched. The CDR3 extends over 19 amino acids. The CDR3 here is CASSPGTSDQYPGNNEQFF. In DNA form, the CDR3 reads TGCGCCAGCAGCCCCGGGACTAGCGACCAATACCCAGGGAATAATGAGCAGTTCTTC.

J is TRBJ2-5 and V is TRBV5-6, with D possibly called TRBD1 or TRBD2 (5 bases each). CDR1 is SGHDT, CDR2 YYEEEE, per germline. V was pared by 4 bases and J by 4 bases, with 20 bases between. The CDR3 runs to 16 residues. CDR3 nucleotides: TGTGCCAGCAGCCTCCGGGACCCCTGGAGCCGAGAGACCCAGTACTTC. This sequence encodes CASSLRDPWSRETQYF.

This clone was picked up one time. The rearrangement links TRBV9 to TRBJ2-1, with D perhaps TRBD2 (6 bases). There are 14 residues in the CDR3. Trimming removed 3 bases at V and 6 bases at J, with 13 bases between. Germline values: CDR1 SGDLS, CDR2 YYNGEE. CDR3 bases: TGTGCCAGCAGCGAGCCAGGCGGGGCCAATGAGCAGTTCTTC. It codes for CASSEPGGANEQFF.

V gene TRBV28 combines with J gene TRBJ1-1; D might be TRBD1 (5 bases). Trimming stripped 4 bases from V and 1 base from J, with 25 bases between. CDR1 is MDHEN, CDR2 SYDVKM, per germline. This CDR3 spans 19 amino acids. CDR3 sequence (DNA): TGTGCCAGCAGTTCCAACCTACCGGGACCCTTGGGACGGAACACTGAAGCTTTCTTT. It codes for CASSSNLPGPLGRNTEAFF.

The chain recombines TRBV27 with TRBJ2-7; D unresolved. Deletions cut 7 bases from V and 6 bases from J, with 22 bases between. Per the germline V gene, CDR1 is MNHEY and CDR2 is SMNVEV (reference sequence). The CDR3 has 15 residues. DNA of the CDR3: TGTGCCAGCACCCCAGGACCGGAGTGGGTTGGCGAGCAGTACTTC. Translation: CASTPGPEWVGEQYF.

The CDR3 DNA sequence: TGTGCCAGAAGCCTTGGGGGGACCTCCACAGATACGCAGTATTTT. As protein: CARSLGGTSTDTQYF. V gene TRBV5-3 combines with J gene TRBJ2-3; perhaps TRBD2 as D (6 bases). TRBV5-3 is classed as an ORF, of uncertain function. CDR3 length equals 15 residues. The V end was cut by 4 bases, the J end by 2 bases, with 14 bases between.

The CDR3 DNA reads TGTGCCAGCAGTTTATCTAGCGGGAGCTCAGATACGCAGTATTTT. This sequence encodes CASSLSSGSSDTQYF. The chain links TRBV27 to TRBJ2-3, with TRBD2 matching 9 bases. CDR1 is MNHEY and CDR2 is SMNVEV in the germline V gene (reference sequence). After removal of 0 bases from V and 4 bases from J, the junction contained 2 bases not matched to a gene. This CDR3 region has 15 residues.

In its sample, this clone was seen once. CDR3 bases: TGTGCCATCAGTGAGGTGGGGGAACCGAGGGATGGCTACACCTTC. It translates to CAISEVGEPRDGYTF. The chain joins TRBV10-3 to TRBJ1-2; D perhaps matches TRBD1 (5 bases). This CDR3 is 15 amino acids long. The germline V gene has CDR1 ENHRY and CDR2 SYGVKD. The V and J ends lost 2 bases and 6 bases respectively, with 16 bases between them.